This TCR beta chain derives from a study of cytomegalovirus exposure and HLA in healthy donors. Study in general: About 79% of around 400 genotyped donors fell in the Caucasian-associated ancestry cluster.

Points on this clone: What it recognizes is unknown.

Study results and limitations: TRBV6-2, TRBV6-3 and some other V segments were excluded as indistinguishable. Trimming of TCR beta V- and J-genes showed a link, identified in a later analysis, to a missense DCLRE1C variant.

Vbeta (60) and Jbeta (13) primers were used in the PCR. The data were produced by immunoSEQ multiplex PCR, yet TCRdb's version contains in-frame clones alone and is incomplete. The specimen's table records around 60,000 clones. The V and J ends lost 4 bases and 7 bases, in that order; junction bases with no gene match: 6. The CDR3 has 14 residues. Germline assignment: CDR1 SGHRS and CDR2 YFSETQ. The chain carries TRBV5-1 and TRBJ2-1; 9 bases line up with TRBD2. The sequencing sample was made of PBMCs. The receptor's source is a woman aged 18-35 years in good health and CMV-seronegative. In nucleotides, the CDR3 is TGCGCCAGCAGCGAAGGACTAGCGCTGAATGAGCAGTTCTTC. It encodes CASSEGLALNEQFF.